This entry lists 19 T cell receptor beta chains sequenced from one sample in a study of T cells in localized non-small cell lung cancer. Sequencing used immunoSEQ multiplex PCR; TCRdb keeps in-frame clones, though not all of them. The sample has around 35,000 clones, 93% seen once. The sample was peripheral blood, taken before any cancer treatment. These receptors came from a female donor aged 60 or older with stage I lung adenocarcinoma.

On this clone itself: The germline gene is not matched at one end of the junction; a read error may be the cause. The chain uses TRBV7-9 and TRBJ2-1, with D uncertain. Germline CDR1 and CDR2: SEHNR and FQNEAQ (reference sequence). This CDR3 contains 13 residues. The CDR3 here is CASTLEVANEQFF. For the CDR3, the DNA is TGTGCCAGCACCTTAGAGGTAGCCAATGAGCAGTTCTTC.

The chain employs TRBV9 and TRBJ2-2; D may be TRBD1 (6 bases). The CDR3 consists of 16 residues. Germline loops: CDR1 SGDLS, CDR2 YYNGEE. Trimming removed 0 bases at V and 0 bases at J, with 9 bases between. The CDR3 sequence is CASSVEWGPNTGELFF. The CDR3, as DNA: TGTGCCAGCAGCGTAGAGTGGGGGCCGAACACCGGGGAGCTGTTTTTT.

The chain recombines TRBV5-4 with TRBJ1-3; D is possibly TRBD1 (5 bases). The CDR3 has 14 residues. From germline, CDR1 is SGHNT and CDR2 YYREEE (reference sequence). The V end lost 1 base, the J end lost 4 bases, and 9 bases lay between the germline ends. As DNA, the CDR3 is TGTGCCAGCAGCTTGTACGGGGACGGAAACACCATATATTTT. Translating it yields CASSLYGDGNTIYF.

This clone was seen just once. This rearrangement joins TRBV4-2 to TRBJ1-2, with 7 bases lining up with TRBD1. Germline trimming cut 0 bases from V and 5 bases from J; bases unmatched to any gene: 6. Germline values: CDR1 LGHNA, CDR2 YNFKEQ. This CDR3 is built from 15 residues. CDR3 sequence: CASSQEGGGKYGYTF. The CDR3, as DNA: TGTGCCAGCAGCCAAGAGGGAGGGGGCAAATATGGCTACACCTTC.

The rearrangement joins TRBV7-9 to TRBJ1-3, with D perhaps TRBD1 (5 bases). The V gene lost 3 bases and the J gene lost 0 bases, with 15 bases spanning the gap. The germline V gene has CDR1 SEHNR and CDR2 FQNEAQ (reference sequence). This CDR3 spans 17 amino acids. As DNA, the CDR3 is TGTGCCAGCAGCTTTGGGGGAGGCAGCAGCTCTGGAAACACCATATATTTT. It translates to CASSFGGGSSSGNTIYF.

The V gene is TRBV19, the J gene TRBJ2-7; no reliable D call. Germline V gene lookup returns CDR1 LNHDA and CDR2 SQIVND (reference sequence). V lost 7 bases and J 5 bases, leaving 9 bases between the germline ends. The CDR3 is made up of 11 amino acids. CDR3 amino acids: CASKGVHEQYF. As DNA, the CDR3 is TGTGCCAGTAAAGGTGTCCACGAGCAGTACTTC.

This chain links TRBV7-8 with TRBJ2-7; D is unresolved. Germline V gives CDR1 SGHVS, CDR2 FQNEAQ. This CDR3 is 12 amino acids long. Trimming pared 6 bases from V and 5 bases from J, leaving 11 bases between. CDR3 sequence reads: CASSELNHEQYF. For the CDR3, the DNA is TGTGCCAGCAGTGAACTCAACCACGAGCAGTACTTC.

This sequence joins TRBV18 and TRBJ2-1; 13 bases are shared with TRBD2. V lost 7 bases, J lost 7 bases, and 7 bases stayed unmatched. Germline V gene lookup returns CDR1 KGHSH and CDR2 LQKENI. The CDR3 runs 15 residues. The CDR3 DNA reads as TGTGCCAGCTATACTAGCGGGGGGGCGTTGAATGAGCAGTTCTTC. Its translation: CASYTSGGALNEQFF.

The V call is TRBV5-6, the J call TRBJ2-5; perhaps TRBD1 as D (6 bases). The CDR3 covers 14 residues. Germline V gives CDR1 SGHDT, CDR2 YYEEEE. V was cut by 4 bases and J by 4 bases, with 14 bases left in between. The CDR3 protein is CASSRSGRGETQYF. The CDR3 DNA sequence: TGTGCCAGCAGCCGGAGCGGCAGGGGAGAGACCCAGTACTTC. Full variable domain (remainder filled in from reference TRBV5-6 and TRBJ2-5): DAGVTQSPTHLIKTRGQQVTLRCSPKSGHDTVSWYQQALGQGPQFIFQYYEEEERQRGNFPDRFSGHQFPNYSSELNVNALLLGDSALYLCASSRSGRGETQYFGPGTRLLVL.

The chain is built from TRBV6-6 and TRBJ1-4, with TRBD1 matching over 9 bases. Germline CDR1 reads MNHNY; CDR2 reads SVGAGI (reference sequence). V dropped 6 bases and J dropped 5; count of bases not matched to a gene: 10. The CDR3 has 16 amino acids. This CDR3 is CASRPRDRASNEKLFF. In DNA form, the CDR3 reads TGTGCCAGCAGGCCCCGGGACAGGGCATCAAATGAAAAACTGTTTTTT.

In DNA, the CDR3 is TGTGCCAGCAGCAACGTAGGACAGGGGGAGCAGTACGTC. This sequence encodes CASSNVGQGEQYV. The V and J genes are TRBV6-6 and TRBJ2-7; 9 nucleotides align to TRBD1. Trimming cost V 6 bases and J 7 bases; bases outside gene matches: 7. Germline V lookup: CDR1 MNHNY, CDR2 SVGAGI (reference sequence). The CDR3 is made up of 13 amino acids.

V and J are TRBV7-9 and TRBJ2-5; D might be TRBD2 (6 bases). Per germline, CDR1 SEHNR and CDR2 FQNEAQ (reference sequence). The CDR3 has 15 residues. The V gene lost 0 bases and the J gene lost 3 bases, with 11 bases spanning the gap. The CDR3 DNA follows: TGTGCCAGCAGCTTAGCGGGCAGGGAGGAAGAGACCCAGTACTTC. Protein: CASSLAGREEETQYF.

V usage is TRBV7-2 and J usage is TRBJ1-4, with 8 bases lining up with TRBD1. The germline V gene encodes CDR1 SGHTA and CDR2 FQGNSA. V shed 3 bases and J 8 bases; nucleotides not matched to a gene: 5. The CDR3 extends over 14 amino acids. In DNA, the CDR3 is TGTGCCAGCAGCTTCAGGGGGCCAGGAGAAAAACTGTTTTTT. Its protein is CASSFRGPGEKLFF. Full variable domain (rest looked up from reference TRBV7-2 and TRBJ1-4): GAGVSQSPSNKVTEKGKDVELRCDPISGHTALYWYRQSLGQGLEFLIYFQGNSAPDKSGLPSDRFSAERTGGSVSTLTIQRTQQEDSAVYLCASSFRGPGEKLFFGSGTQLSVL.

The chain recombines TRBV6-5 with TRBJ2-3; D is uncertain. Trimming pared 5 bases from V and 1 base from J, leaving 13 bases between. CDR1 and CDR2 (germline): MNHEY, SVGAGI. The CDR3 is made up of 15 amino acids. CDR3 coding DNA: TGTGCCAGCAGTCACCAACAGAGACGCACAGATACGCAGTATTTT. Its translation is CASSHQQRRTDTQYF.

This clone has only one observation. The chain links TRBV6-5 to TRBJ2-4; tentatively, D is TRBD2 (5 bases). The CDR3 contains 13 residues. CDR1 MNHEY and CDR2 SVGAGI come from the germline V gene. V was clipped by 4 bases and J by 6 bases, with 10 bases between them. CDR3 nucleotides: TGTGCCAGCAGTTCCCTGGACTTAAACATTCAGTACTTC. Translating gives CASSSLDLNIQYF.

The V and J genes are TRBV7-2 and TRBJ1-2, with no clear D. Germline-derived CDR1 and CDR2 are SGHTA and FQGNSA. CDR3 size: 15 residues. Trimming shortened V by 4 bases and J by 5 bases, and 17 bases separated the two germline ends. The CDR3 nucleotides are TGTGCCAGCAGCTCGGGGATCCAACCAAGATATGGCTACACCTTC. This gives the protein CASSSGIQPRYGYTF.

The chain recombines TRBV5-1 with TRBJ2-1; D possibly matches TRBD1 or TRBD2 (5 bases each). Trimming took off 0 bases at V and 6 bases at J, with 10 bases between the two ends. CDR3 length equals 14 residues. Per germline, CDR1 SGHRS and CDR2 YFSETQ. The CDR3 nucleotides are TGCGCCAGCAGCTTGGCTTCGGGGCTCAATGAGCAGTTCTTC. The encoded protein is CASSLASGLNEQFF.

The V call is TRBV15, the J call TRBJ2-7; 12 nucleotides align to TRBD2. V lost 0 bases, J lost 3 bases, and 3 bases stayed unmatched. This CDR3 comprises 16 residues. The germline V gene has CDR1 LNHNV and CDR2 YYDKDF (reference sequence). CDR3 DNA sequence: TGTGCCACCAGCAGAGATACTAGCGGGAGGTTCTACGAGCAGTACGTC. Protein: CATSRDTSGRFYEQYV.

The chain employs TRBV7-2 and TRBJ1-2, with D maybe TRBD1 (6 bases). This CDR3 comprises 14 residues. V shed 1 base and J shed 7 bases, with 13 bases lying between them. CDR1 and CDR2 from the germline V gene are SGHTA and FQGNSA. The CDR3 bases are TGTGCCAGCAGCTTAGAATGGGGGCGCGGTGGCTACACCTTC. As protein: CASSLEWGRGGYTF.